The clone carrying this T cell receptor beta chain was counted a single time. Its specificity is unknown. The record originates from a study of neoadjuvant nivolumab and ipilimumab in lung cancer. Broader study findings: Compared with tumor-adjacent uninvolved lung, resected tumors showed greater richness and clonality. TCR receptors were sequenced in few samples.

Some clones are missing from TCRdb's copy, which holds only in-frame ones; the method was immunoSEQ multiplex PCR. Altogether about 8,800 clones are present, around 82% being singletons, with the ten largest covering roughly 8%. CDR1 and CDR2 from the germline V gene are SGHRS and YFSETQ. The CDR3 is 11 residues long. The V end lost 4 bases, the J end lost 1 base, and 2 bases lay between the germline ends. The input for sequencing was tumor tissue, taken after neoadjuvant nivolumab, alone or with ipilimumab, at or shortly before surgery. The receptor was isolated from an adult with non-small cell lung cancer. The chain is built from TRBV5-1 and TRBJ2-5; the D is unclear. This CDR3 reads CASSAQETQYF. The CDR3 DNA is TGCGCCAGCAGCGCCCAAGAGACCCAGTACTTC.